The rows below give T cell receptor beta chains drawn from one sample of a study of blood T cell repertoires in COVID-19. Sequencing used immunoSEQ multiplex PCR; TCRdb keeps in-frame clones, though not all of them. In the table there are approximately 94,000 clones, 70% to 85% of which are singletons. The sequenced material came from peripheral blood. The receptors here all came from a human donor in a cohort sampled during active COVID-19. Both conserved end residues are part of each CDR3. The order of the fields is clone size, CDR3 length, J gene, D gene, V gene, CDR3 protein, CDR3 DNA. The D gene is left open where the match is weak. Clone size is given for some rows only: seen once, a few or many times, or a class if the clone is expanded.

>.|20|TRBJ2-3|TRBD2|TRBV7-3
CASSLQTSGRGVASTDTQYF
TGTGCCAGCAGCTTACAGACTAGCGGGAGAGGTGTAGCTAGCACAGATACGCAGTATTTT
>.|12|TRBJ1-5|.|TRBV19
CASSMGRQPQHF
TGTGCCAGTAGTATGGGCAGACAGCCCCAGCATTTT
>few|15|TRBJ2-1|.|TRBV27
CASSLSTGSYNEQFF
TGTGCCAGCAGTTTATCGACAGGTTCCTACAATGAGCAGTTCTTC
>.|13|TRBJ1-5|TRBD1|TRBV19
CASKQGRYQPQHF
TGTGCCAGTAAACAGGGGAGGTATCAGCCCCAGCATTTT
>.|15|TRBJ1-1|.|TRBV14
CASSQVGAQGTEAFF
TGTGCCAGCAGCCAAGTTGGGGCCCAAGGCACTGAAGCTTTCTTT
>few|15|TRBJ1-2|.|TRBV6-5
CASSYSVQANYGYTF
TGTGCCAGCAGTTACTCGGTCCAGGCTAACTATGGCTACACCTTC
>once|18|TRBJ2-5|TRBD2|TRBV5-4
CASSPWEGSGSRAETQYF
TGTGCCAGCAGCCCCTGGGAGGGTAGCGGGAGTCGGGCGGAGACCCAGTACTTC
>.|17|TRBJ2-6|.|TRBV27
CASSLNRITSGANVLTF
TGTGCCAGCAGTTTAAACAGGATTACATCTGGGGCCAACGTCCTGACTTTC
>.|15|TRBJ2-1|TRBD2|TRBV2
CASSEGRTSVHEQFF
TGTGCCAGCAGTGAAGGGAGGACTAGCGTCCATGAGCAGTTCTTC
>.|15|TRBJ2-5|TRBD2|TRBV7-2
CASSSSGVSVETQYF
TGTGCCAGCAGCTCAAGCGGGGTATCGGTGGAGACCCAGTACTTC
>.|14|TRBJ1-2|.|TRBV5-4
CASSLNGNLDGYTF
TGTGCCAGCAGCTTGAACGGGAACCTCGATGGCTACACCTTC
>.|13|TRBJ1-1|.|TRBV6-1
CASSEDRVGEAFF
TGTGCCAGCAGTGAAGACAGGGTAGGTGAAGCTTTCTTT
>.|15|TRBJ2-2|TRBD1|TRBV19
CASSLQGAPAGELFF
TGTGCCAGTAGTTTACAGGGGGCCCCGGCCGGGGAGCTGTTTTTT
>many|14|TRBJ1-4|.|TRBV11-3
CASSAHRVGEKLFF
TGTGCCAGCAGCGCTCACAGGGTTGGGGAAAAACTGTTTTTT
>.|15|TRBJ2-3|TRBD2|TRBV27
CASSGREGLTDTQYF
TGTGCCAGCAGCGGACGGGAGGGTTTAACAGATACGCAGTATTTT
>.|12|TRBJ1-1|TRBD1|TRBV19
CASSDRGVQAFF
TGTGCCAGTAGTGACAGGGGAGTCCAAGCTTTCTTT